Below are 2 T cell receptor beta chains sequenced from a single sample in a study of control samples from healthy donors and cancer patients. Method: immunoSEQ multiplex PCR; TCRdb's copy keeps in-frame clones and lacks some. The sample lists about 77,000 clones; over 80% were seen once. The sample consisted of blood. The receptors stem from a woman aged 55-70 years in good health.

This clone was counted ten times or more. This chain links TRBV9 with TRBJ1-2, with TRBD1 matching over 7 bases. The CDR3 covers 14 residues. After removal of 0 bases from V and 6 bases from J, the junction contained 5 bases not matched to a gene. The germline CDR1 and CDR2 sequences are SGDLS and YYNGEE. CDR3 in DNA: TGTGCCAGCAGCGTAGCTTACAGGGGACATGGCTACACCTTC. Amino acid sequence: CASSVAYRGHGYTF.

J is TRBJ1-1 and V is TRBV5-1; D not resolved. Trimming took 1 base from V and 1 from J, leaving 8 bases between them. The CDR3 spans 14 residues. From germline, CDR1 is SGHRS and CDR2 YFSETQ. CDR3 sequence: CASSLLGGNTEAFF. CDR3 bases: TGCGCCAGCAGCTTGCTAGGAGGGAACACTGAAGCTTTCTTT.